Listed below are T cell receptor beta chains from one sample, sequenced in a study of neoadjuvant anti-PD-1 for oral cavity cancer. Libraries were prepared by immunoSEQ multiplex PCR; TCRdb keeps only in-frame clonotypes and omits some of them. The sample lists around 13,000 clones; around 70% were seen once. Sample: PBMCs, taken before nivolumab (anti-PD-1) treatment. These receptors were taken from a person aged 40 to 85 with oral cavity squamous cell carcinoma. Both conserved end residues are part of each CDR3. The D gene is left open where the match is weak. Rows may omit the clone size; those that give it use once, few, many or a size class.

clone size,J gene,V gene,D gene,CDR3 protein,CDR3 DNA
NA,TRBJ2-7,TRBV7-9,NA,CASSLGTAGEQYF,TGTGCCAGCAGCTTAGGTACCGCAGGGGAGCAGTACTTC
NA,TRBJ2-2,TRBV19,NA,CASRRFQGVAGELFF,TGTGCCAGTAGGCGCTTTCAGGGAGTTGCCGGGGAGCTGTTTTTT
once,TRBJ1-4,TRBV7-2,NA,CASSSPGARLPSTNEKLFF,TGTGCCAGCAGCTCCCCGGGGGCGCGTTTGCCTTCAACTAATGAAAAACTGTTTTTT
NA,TRBJ2-1,TRBV30,TRBD2,CAWSVILAGVNNEQFF,TGTGCCTGGAGTGTAATACTAGCGGGAGTCAACAATGAGCAGTTCTTC
NA,TRBJ2-1,TRBV29-1,NA,CSVEHGHNEQFF,TGCAGCGTTGAGCACGGCCACAATGAGCAGTTCTTC
NA,TRBJ2-3,TRBV30,TRBD2,CAWSSGTFADTQYF,TGTGCCTGGAGTAGCGGGACTTTCGCAGATACGCAGTATTTT
NA,TRBJ2-1,TRBV18,TRBD2,CASSSLPGLAGNEQFF,TGTGCCAGCTCCTCACTCCCGGGACTAGCGGGCAATGAGCAGTTCTTC
NA,TRBJ2-2,TRBV30,TRBD2,CAWVGSLAGTGELFF,TGTGCCTGGGTTGGATCACTAGCGGGCACCGGGGAGCTGTTTTTT
NA,TRBJ1-5,TRBV25-1,NA,CASSGRAWGQPQHF,TGTGCCAGCAGTGGCCGGGCTTGGGGTCAGCCCCAGCATTTT
NA,TRBJ2-2,TRBV13,TRBD1,CASSLRRTGSDTGELFF,TGTGCCAGCAGCTTACGAAGGACAGGGAGTGACACCGGGGAGCTGTTTTTT